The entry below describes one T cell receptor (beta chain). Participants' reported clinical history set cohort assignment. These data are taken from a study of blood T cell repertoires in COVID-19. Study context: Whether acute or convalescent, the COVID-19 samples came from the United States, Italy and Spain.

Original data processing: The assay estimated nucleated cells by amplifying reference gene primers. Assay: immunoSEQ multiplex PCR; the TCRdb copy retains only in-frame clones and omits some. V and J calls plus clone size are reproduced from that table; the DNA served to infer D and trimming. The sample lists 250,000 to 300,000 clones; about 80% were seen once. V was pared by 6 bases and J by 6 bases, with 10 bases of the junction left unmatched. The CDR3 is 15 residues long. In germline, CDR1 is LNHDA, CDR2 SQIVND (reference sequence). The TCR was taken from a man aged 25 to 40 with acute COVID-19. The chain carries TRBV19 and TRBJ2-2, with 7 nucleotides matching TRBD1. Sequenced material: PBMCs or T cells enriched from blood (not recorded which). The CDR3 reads CASRPFQTGAGELFF. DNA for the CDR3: TGTGCCAGTAGGCCGTTCCAAACAGGGGCCGGGGAGCTGTTTTTT.